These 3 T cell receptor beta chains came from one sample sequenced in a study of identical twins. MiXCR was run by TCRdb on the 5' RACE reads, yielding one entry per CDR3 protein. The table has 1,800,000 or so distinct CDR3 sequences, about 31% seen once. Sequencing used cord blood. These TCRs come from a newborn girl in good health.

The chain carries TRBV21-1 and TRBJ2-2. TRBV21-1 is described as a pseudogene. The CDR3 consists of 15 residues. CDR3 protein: CASSKRATYTGELFF. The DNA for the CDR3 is TGTGCCAGCAGCAAACGGGCTACTTACACCGGGGAGCTGTTTTTT.

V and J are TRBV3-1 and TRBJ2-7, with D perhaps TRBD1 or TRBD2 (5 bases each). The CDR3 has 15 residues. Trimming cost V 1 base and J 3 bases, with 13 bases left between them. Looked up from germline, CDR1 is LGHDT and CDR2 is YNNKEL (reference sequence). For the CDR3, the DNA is TGTGCCAGCAGCCAAGTTTTCCGGGGCCTCTACGAGCAGTACTTC. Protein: CASSQVFRGLYEQYF.

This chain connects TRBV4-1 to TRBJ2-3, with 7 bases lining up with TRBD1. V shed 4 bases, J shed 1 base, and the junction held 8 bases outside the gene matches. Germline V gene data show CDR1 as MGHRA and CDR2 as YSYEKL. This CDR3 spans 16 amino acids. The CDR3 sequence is CASSPLTGRGTDTQYF. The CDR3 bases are TGCGCCAGCAGCCCCTTGACAGGGAGAGGCACAGATACGCAGTATTTT.